The source of this T cell receptor beta chain is a study of blood T cells in healthy people across ages. Then a second PCR, running roughly 7 to 11 cycles, was carried out with a sample-barcoded 5' primer and a J-beta primer mix. All cDNA molecules were each tagged by a template-switch adaptor with 12 random nucleotides. TCRdb reanalysed the 5' RACE reads using MiXCR and keeps one entry per CDR3 protein. The sample comprises around 1,500,000 distinct CDR3 sequences, roughly 27% of which are singletons, and 7.7% rests with the top ten. This clonotype was observed at least ten times. This CDR3 is built from 13 residues. Trimming removed 3 bases at V and 6 bases at J, with 12 bases between. Per the germline V gene, CDR1 is SQVTM and CDR2 is ANQGSEA.

The rearrangement uses TRBV29-1 and TRBJ2-1; D may correspond to TRBD1 or TRBD2 (6 bases each). The sequenced sample consisted of blood. This receptor was identified in a woman aged 25-40 years in good health. The CDR3 bases are TGCAGCGTTGAGGAGGGGGTGGCCAATGAGCAGTTCTTC. Residues: CSVEEGVANEQFF.